These T cell receptor beta chains were read from a single sample in a study of T cells in Graves' hyperthyroidism and ophthalmopathy. TCRdb reprocessed the multiplex PCR reads via MiXCR and lists one record per CDR3 protein. The repertoire has about 560,000 distinct CDR3 sequences, roughly 17% of them found once; the top ten carry 15% to 20%. Specimen: blood. The receptor set was obtained from a woman under 30 with Graves' hyperthyroidism. The CDR3 runs from the conserved cysteine through the conserved F or W. Each record gives: V gene, clone size, D gene, J gene, CDR3 DNA, CDR3 protein. D genes are given only for firm matches. Where a row states a size, it is once, few, many or the class of an expanded clone; other rows omit it.

TRBV20-1	many	-	TRBJ1-2	TGCAGTGCCCCCGTGACTCACTATGGCTACACCTTC	CSAPVTHYGYTF
TRBV6-2/TRBV6-3	many	TRBD2	TRBJ2-7	TGTGCCAGCAGTTACTCGGGACTAGTCTACGAGCAGTACTTC	CASSYSGLVYEQYF
TRBV18	many	-	TRBJ2-5	TGTGCCAGCTCACCGTCCCAAGAGACCCAGTACTTC	CASSPSQETQYF
TRBV20-1	-	TRBD1	TRBJ1-3	TGCAGTGCTAACCGGGACAGGGAAAACACCATATATTTT	CSANRDRENTIYF
TRBV7-9	few	-	TRBJ1-3	TGTGCCAGCAGCTTAAAATCTGCCAGGGTCACTGGAAACACCATATATTTT	CASSLKSARVTGNTIYF
TRBV4-3	once	TRBD2	TRBJ2-1	TGCGCCAGCAGCCGCCGGGAGGGCTTGAATGAGCAGTTCTTC	CASSRREGLNEQFF
TRBV20-1	few	-	TRBJ2-7	TGCAGTGCTAGAGATCAGGGCCCCGGCGGAGAGCAGTACTTC	CSARDQGPGGEQYF
TRBV28	many	-	TRBJ1-5	TGTGCCAGCAGAGAGCGGGGTAGGGGCAATCAGCCCCAGCATTTT	CASRERGRGNQPQHF
TRBV5-4	-	-	TRBJ2-1	TGTGCCAGCAGCGACGGACCCTACAATGAGCAGTTCTTC	CASSDGPYNEQFF
TRBV12-3/TRBV12-4	many	TRBD1	TRBJ2-1	TGTGCCAGCAGTTTCGCAGGGGGAACCAATGAGCAGTTCTTC	CASSFAGGTNEQFF
TRBV7-9	-	-	TRBJ2-2	TGTGCCAGCAGCTCGCGGGACGCGAACACCGGGGAGCTGTTTTTT	CASSSRDANTGELFF
TRBV20-1	many	-	TRBJ1-2	TGCAGTGCTAGAGAGGCGGGCGGCTACACCTTC	CSAREAGGYTF
TRBV18	many	-	TRBJ1-1	TGTGCCAGCTCACAGGTGAACACTGAAGCTTTCTTT	CASSQVNTEAFF
TRBV7-6	-	-	TRBJ2-4	TGTGCCAGCAGCTCCGAGACCCACTCAATTCAGTACTTC	CASSSETHSIQYF
TRBV4-1	-	-	TRBJ2-7	TGCGCCAGCAGCCAAGTGAGGGGCGCCGGGTTAGGCGAGCAGTACTTC	CASSQVRGAGLGEQYF
TRBV5-5	many	-	TRBJ2-7	TGTGCCAGCAGCTTGGCCCGGGTTCGCGAGCAGTACTTC	CASSLARVREQYF
TRBV27	few	TRBD2	TRBJ2-7	TGTGCCAGCAGTTTTGGCCTAGCGGGCTACGAGCAGTACTTC	CASSFGLAGYEQYF
TRBV9	many	TRBD2	TRBJ2-1	TGTGCCAGCAGCGTAGCAGGGACTAGCGGGGGGTTCAATGAGCAGTTCTTC	CASSVAGTSGGFNEQFF
TRBV12-3/TRBV12-4	-	TRBD2	TRBJ2-3	TGTGCCAGCAGTTTAGCCGAGCGGCTAGCGGGGGGGGGACCAGATACGCAGTATTTT	CASSLAERLAGGGPDTQYF
TRBV2	many	TRBD2	TRBJ2-3	TGTGCCAGCAGTGGGGGGTTCAGCGGGGGAGATACGCAGTATTTT	CASSGGFSGGDTQYF
TRBV2	-	-	TRBJ1-5	TGTGCCAGCGCCCCAAGGAACACCTTGTTCGGGCCCCAGCATTTT	CASAPRNTLFGPQHF
TRBV4-2	many	-	TRBJ1-1	TGTGCCAGCAGCCAAGATCCTATGGTGGGGAACACTGAAGCTTTCTTT	CASSQDPMVGNTEAFF
TRBV6-2/TRBV6-3	few	TRBD2	TRBJ2-1	TGTGCCAGCAGTTACGCCGGGAGGGCCCTGGGCAATGAGCAGTTCTTC	CASSYAGRALGNEQFF
TRBV25-1	-	TRBD2	TRBJ2-1	TGTGCCAGCAGTGAACTAGCGGGAGTGGGCGGCAATGAGCAGTTCTTC	CASSELAGVGGNEQFF
TRBV28	many	-	TRBJ2-7	TGTGCCAGCCTCGGGCAGCCCACCTACGAGCAGTACTTC	CASLGQPTYEQYF
TRBV7-9	many	-	TRBJ2-1	TGTGCCAGCAGCCCCAAGGTTATGCGGAAGGGGGATGAGCAGTTCTTC	CASSPKVMRKGDEQFF
TRBV30	many	TRBD1	TRBJ2-2	TGTGCCTGGAGTAGAGGACAGGGCGCCGGGGAGCTGTTTTTT	CAWSRGQGAGELFF
TRBV12-3/TRBV12-4	few	TRBD2	TRBJ2-1	TGTGCCTCTGTTTCGGCTAGCGGATACAATGAGCAGTTCTTC	CASVSASGYNEQFF
TRBV4-3	-	-	TRBJ1-3	TGCGCCAGCAGCCAGGCTCGGACTGCTGGAAACACCATATATTTT	CASSQARTAGNTIYF
TRBV7-9	-	-	TRBJ2-5	TGTGCCAGCAGCAGAGGAGTTAAGGACAGCCCCTTGGGGACCCAGTACTTC	CASSRGVKDSPLGTQYF
TRBV3-1	many	-	TRBJ1-2	TGTGCCAGCAGCCAAGCGGGGGAGAACGGCTACACCTTC	CASSQAGENGYTF
TRBV11-2	few	TRBD2	TRBJ2-7	TGTGCCAGTCGCGGGGTAGCGGGGGCCTACGAGCAGTACTTC	CASRGVAGAYEQYF
TRBV4-1	few	-	TRBJ1-2	TGCGCCAGCAGCCAAGCTTACAGAAGGGAGGTTGGCTACACCTTC	CASSQAYRREVGYTF
TRBV6-1	few	-	TRBJ1-1	TGTGCCAGCAGTCAGGGGTTGGTGAACACTGAAGCTTTCTTT	CASSQGLVNTEAFF
TRBV28	many	TRBD1	TRBJ1-1	TGTGCCAGCAGATGGGCAGGGGGCATAATGAACACTGAAGCTTTCTTT	CASRWAGGIMNTEAFF
TRBV18	-	TRBD1	TRBJ2-7	TGTGCCAGCTCACACTCACAGGGGGCTGACGAGCAGTACTTC	CASSHSQGADEQYF
TRBV3-1	-	TRBD2	TRBJ2-6	TGTGCCAGCAGCCAAGTCGGGGGGGCGTCTGGGGCCAACGTCCTGACTTTC	CASSQVGGASGANVLTF
TRBV6-2/TRBV6-3	-	-	TRBJ1-4	TGTGCCAGCAGTTATGGGACACCTTCTGAAAAACTGTTTTTT	CASSYGTPSEKLFF
TRBV5-1	few	-	TRBJ1-2	TGCGCCAGCAGCAGCGGGTGGGGGCTGCCTAACTATGGCTACACCTTC	CASSSGWGLPNYGYTF
TRBV19	-	-	TRBJ1-3	TGTGCCAGTAGTCTTGGTGTTGGACCTGGAAACACCATATATTTT	CASSLGVGPGNTIYF
TRBV19	few	-	TRBJ1-1	TGTGCCAGTAGTATACTCCTTCGACAGACTGAAGCTTTCTTT	CASSILLRQTEAFF
TRBV5-4	-	-	TRBJ1-2	TGTGCCAGCAGCTGGCTGACAGGCGGCTACACCTTC	CASSWLTGGYTF
TRBV20-1	many	-	TRBJ1-2	TGCAGTGCTAGCAGGGAACAGAGCTACACCTTC	CSASREQSYTF